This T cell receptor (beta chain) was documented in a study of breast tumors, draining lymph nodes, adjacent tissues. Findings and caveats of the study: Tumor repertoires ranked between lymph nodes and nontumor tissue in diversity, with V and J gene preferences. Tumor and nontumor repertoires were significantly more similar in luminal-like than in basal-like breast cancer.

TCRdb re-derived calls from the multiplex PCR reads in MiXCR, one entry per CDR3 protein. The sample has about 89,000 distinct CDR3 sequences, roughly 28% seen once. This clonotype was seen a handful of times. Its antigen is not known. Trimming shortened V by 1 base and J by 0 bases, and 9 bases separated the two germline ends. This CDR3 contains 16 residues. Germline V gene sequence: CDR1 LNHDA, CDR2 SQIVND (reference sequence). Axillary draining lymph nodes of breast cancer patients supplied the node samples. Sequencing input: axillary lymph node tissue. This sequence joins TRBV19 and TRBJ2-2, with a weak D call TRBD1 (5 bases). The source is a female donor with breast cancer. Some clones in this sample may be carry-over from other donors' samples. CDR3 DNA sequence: TGTGCCAGTAGTATAGCCCCAGGGTCGAACACCGGGGAGCTGTTTTTT. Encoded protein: CASSIAPGSNTGELFF.